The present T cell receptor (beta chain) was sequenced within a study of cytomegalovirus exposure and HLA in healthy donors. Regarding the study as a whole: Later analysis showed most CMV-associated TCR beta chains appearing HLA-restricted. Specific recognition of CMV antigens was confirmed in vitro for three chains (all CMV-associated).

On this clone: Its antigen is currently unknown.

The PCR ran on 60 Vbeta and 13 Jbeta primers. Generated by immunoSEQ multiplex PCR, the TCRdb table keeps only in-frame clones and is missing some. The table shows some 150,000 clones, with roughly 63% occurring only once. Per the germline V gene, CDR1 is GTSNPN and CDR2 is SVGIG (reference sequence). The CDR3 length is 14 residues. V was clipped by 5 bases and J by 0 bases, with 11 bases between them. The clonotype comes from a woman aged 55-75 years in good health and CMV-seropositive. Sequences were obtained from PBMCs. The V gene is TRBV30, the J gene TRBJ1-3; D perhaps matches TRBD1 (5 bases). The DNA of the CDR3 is TGTGCCTGGGCCCAGGGCCACTCTGGAAACACCATATATTTT. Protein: CAWAQGHSGNTIYF. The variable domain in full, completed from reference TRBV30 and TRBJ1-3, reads SQTIHQWPATLVQPVGSPLSLECTVEGTSNPNLYWYRQAAGRGLQLLFYSVGIGQISSEVPQNLSASRPQDRQFILSSKKLLLSDSGFYLCAWAQGHSGNTIYFGEGSWLTVV.